This T cell receptor (beta chain) was profiled in a study of CD4 T cells in relation to SARS-CoV-2 and coronaviruses. Background on the study: ViraFEST: approximately ten-day antigen culture of PBMCs, then TCR beta CDR3 sequencing. Controls used an HIV-1 Nef peptide pool or no peptide.

Unexposed donor CD4+ T cells date from about 2011-2018, before the COVID-19 pandemic. The cells were cultured for around ten days before CD4+ T cells were isolated. PBMCs were plated at fewer than 2.5 million per well in IL-2-containing medium. The germline V gene encodes CDR1 MNHEY and CDR2 SVGAGI. The CDR3 has 15 amino acids. With V trimmed by 2 bases and J by 1 base, 4 bases remained unmatched. Regarding this clone: The antigen is not known.

Profiling relied on immunoSEQ multiplex PCR, and the TCRdb table lists in-frame clones only, not all of them. The sample contains 18,000 or so clones, around 73% of which appear only once. This clonotype was sampled from a human donor in good health. This rearrangement joins TRBV6-5 to TRBJ1-1, with 7 bases fitting TRBD1. The material sequenced was CD4+ T cells from PBMCs, cultured in vitro. The CDR3 spells CASSYRGPGNTEAFF. CDR3 DNA: TGTGCCAGCAGTTACAGGGGGCCTGGGAACACTGAAGCTTTCTTT.